The 19 T cell receptor beta chains below come from one sample, sequenced in a study of T cells in localized non-small cell lung cancer. Sequencing was performed with immunoSEQ multiplex PCR; in TCRdb, only in-frame clones are kept and a portion is missing. Among about 59,000 clones listed, roughly nine tenths were seen once. Sequences were derived from peripheral blood, sampled before any cancer treatment. These receptors were collected from a man aged 40 to 69 with stage I lung adenocarcinoma.

The chain recombines TRBV10-3 with TRBJ1-1, with D tentatively TRBD1 (5 bases). This CDR3 has 12 residues. V was trimmed by 1 base and J by 6 bases, leaving 6 bases between them. Germline CDR1 is ENHRY and CDR2 is SYGVKD. The CDR3 loop reads CAISEWGSEAFF. CDR3 DNA sequence: TGTGCCATCAGTGAGTGGGGGTCTGAAGCTTTCTTT.

This sequence joins TRBV7-8 and TRBJ2-1, with 14 bases fitting TRBD2. The germline CDR1 and CDR2 sequences are SGHVS and FQNEAQ. CDR3 length: 19 amino acids. V trimming: 5 bases; J trimming: 5 bases; junction bases outside the gene matches: 14. CDR3 in DNA: TGTGCCAGCAGCCCCGGGACTAGCGGGAGAATGAGGATGAACAATGAGCAGTTCTTC. Protein sequence: CASSPGTSGRMRMNNEQFF.

The V and J genes are TRBV15 and TRBJ1-1; no clear D gene. The V gene's germline CDR1 is LNHNV and CDR2 YYDKDF (reference sequence). The CDR3 is made up of 13 amino acids. V was clipped by 0 bases and J by 0 bases, with 2 bases between them. CDR3: CATSREMNTEAFF. The CDR3 DNA reads as TGTGCCACCAGCAGAGAAATGAACACTGAAGCTTTCTTT.

This clone was seen only a few times. This chain joins TRBV7-8 and TRBJ1-4; 7 bases are shared with TRBD1. Germline CDR1 reads SGHVS; CDR2 reads FQNEAQ. The CDR3 consists of 14 residues. With V trimmed by 3 bases and J by 4 bases, 2 bases remained unmatched. The CDR3 nucleotides are TGTGCCAGCAGCTTGGGACAGTTTAATGAAAAACTGTTTTTT. This encodes CASSLGQFNEKLFF.

V and J are TRBV19 and TRBJ2-2; 9 bases are a match to TRBD1. The germline V gene encodes CDR1 LNHDA and CDR2 SQIVND (reference sequence). CDR3 length: 14 amino acids. V lost 6 bases to trimming and J lost 1 base; unmatched junction nucleotides: 0. The CDR3: CASRGQGNTGELFF. The CDR3 DNA is TGTGCCAGTAGGGGACAGGGGAACACCGGGGAGCTGTTTTTT. Drawing the rest from reference TRBV19 and TRBJ2-2, the complete variable domain is DGGITQSPKYLFRKEGQNVTLSCEQNLNHDAMYWYRQDPGQGLRLIYYSQIVNDFQKGDIAEGYSVSREKKESFPLTVTSAQKNPTAFYLCASRGQGNTGELFFGEGSRLTVL.

The CDR3, as DNA: TGTGCCAGCAGTGATATTTCTGAGCGGGCCAAAAACATTCAGTACTTC. Its protein is CASSDISERAKNIQYF. The chain couples TRBV2 to TRBJ2-4; maybe TRBD2 (5 bases). The CDR3 is 16 residues long. The V and J ends lost 3 bases and 1 base respectively, with 13 bases between them. Germline V gives CDR1 SNHLY, CDR2 FYNNEI. Together with reference TRBV2 and TRBJ2-4, the CDR3 gives the full variable domain: EPEVTQTPSHQVTQMGQEVILRCVPISNHLYFYWYRQILGQKVEFLVSFYNNEISEKSEIFDDQFSVERPDGSNFTLKIRSTKLEDSAMYFCASSDISERAKNIQYFGAGTRLSVL.

The chain recombines TRBV5-4 with TRBJ2-7; D may be TRBD2 (5 bases). The V gene's germline CDR1 is SGHNT and CDR2 YYREEE (reference sequence). The CDR3 is 15 residues long. The V and J ends lost 1 base and 4 bases respectively, with 15 bases between them. The CDR3 protein is CASSLPGSSSYEQYF. CDR3 nucleotides: TGTGCCAGCAGCTTGCCGGGATCTTCCAGTTACGAGCAGTACTTC.

The chain has TRBV11-2 and TRBJ2-1; the D is unclear. The CDR3 totals 15 residues. V lost 4 bases, J lost 0 bases, and 10 bases lay in between. Germline V CDR1 and CDR2: SGHAT, FQNNGV. CDR3 in amino acids: CASSSYTSSYNEQFF. The DNA of the CDR3 is TGTGCCAGCAGCTCCTACACGAGCTCCTACAATGAGCAGTTCTTC.

The gene calls are TRBV5-1 and TRBJ1-2; D unclear. Trimming cost V 0 bases and J 10 bases, with 13 bases left between them. The CDR3 is 13 amino acids. Germline loops: CDR1 SGHRS, CDR2 YFSETQ. CDR3 amino acids: CASSLDPGLDYTF. The CDR3 bases are TGCGCCAGCAGCTTGGATCCAGGTCTGGACTACACCTTC.

The V gene is TRBV4-3, the J gene TRBJ2-6; D not resolved. The length of the CDR3 is 17 residues. V was pared by 0 bases and J by 4 bases, with 13 bases between. Germline lookup yields CDR1 LGHNA and CDR2 YSLEER. The DNA for the CDR3 is TGCGCCAGCAGCCAAGATAGGCGGAGATCCGGGGCCAACGTCCTGACTTTC. Encoded protein: CASSQDRRRSGANVLTF.

V gene TRBV7-3 combines with J gene TRBJ1-1, with no clear D. Germline V lookup: CDR1 SGHTA, CDR2 FQGTGA. This CDR3 is built from 15 residues. The ends were cut back, 0 bases at V and 0 bases at J, with 8 bases in the middle. The CDR3, as DNA: TGTGCCAGCAGCTTAACAGGCGGAATGAACACTGAAGCTTTCTTT. Translated, it gives CASSLTGGMNTEAFF.

This chain uses TRBV6-5 with TRBJ2-1; maybe TRBD1 (5 bases). V was shortened by 0 bases and J by 2 bases, with 11 bases between the two germline ends. This CDR3 has 16 residues. The germline V gene has CDR1 MNHEY and CDR2 SVGAGI. The CDR3 region is CASSYSIEGAYNEQFF. For the CDR3, the DNA is TGTGCCAGCAGTTACTCGATCGAAGGGGCCTACAATGAGCAGTTCTTC.

This rearrangement joins TRBV5-4 to TRBJ2-5, with 9 bases lining up with TRBD1. The trim removed 0 bases at V and 5 bases at J, leaving 5 bases unmatched. In germline, CDR1 is SGHNT, CDR2 YYREEE (reference sequence). The length of the CDR3 is 15 residues. CDR3 DNA sequence: TGTGCCAGCAGCTTGGGGGGACAGGGTGGGGAGACCCAGTACTTC. Its translation is CASSLGGQGGETQYF.

This chain connects TRBV19 to TRBJ1-5, with 7 nucleotides matching TRBD1. V dropped 5 bases and J dropped 3; count of bases not matched to a gene: 7. The germline CDR1 and CDR2 sequences are LNHDA and SQIVND (reference sequence). The CDR3 consists of 15 residues. The CDR3 sequence is CASSFSQGVNQPQHF. The DNA for the CDR3 is TGTGCCAGTAGTTTTAGTCAGGGGGTCAATCAGCCCCAGCATTTT.

The J gene is TRBJ1-1, the V gene TRBV11-2; possibly TRBD1 for D (5 bases). CDR3 length: 16 residues. V was shortened by 6 bases and J by 0 bases, with 17 bases between the two germline ends. Germline values: CDR1 SGHAT, CDR2 FQNNGV. DNA of the CDR3: TGTGCCAGCAGTAGGGTTAGAACAGGAGTGAACACTGAAGCTTTCTTT. Translation: CASSRVRTGVNTEAFF.

This sequence joins TRBV6-6 and TRBJ2-3; TRBD2 agrees at 14 bases. Germline V CDR1 and CDR2: MNHNY, SVGAGI (reference sequence). The CDR3 totals 16 residues. The V and J ends lost 4 bases and 6 bases, in that order; junction bases with no gene match: 6. The CDR3 nucleotides read TGTGCCAGCAGTTTCGGGACTAGCGGGAGCATGGATACGCAGTATTTT. This encodes CASSFGTSGSMDTQYF.

This chain uses TRBV25-1 with TRBJ2-7; D is possibly TRBD2 (6 bases). The V gene's germline CDR1 is MGHDK and CDR2 SYGVNS. The V end was cut by 1 base, the J end by 6 bases, with 13 bases between. The CDR3 runs to 14 residues. The CDR3 DNA reads TGTGCCAGCAGTGAATTTGGGGGAGGAGGCGAGCAGTACTTC. Its protein product is CASSEFGGGGEQYF.

V is TRBV28 and J is TRBJ1-5, with D perhaps TRBD1 (6 bases). With 3 bases removed from V and 7 bases from J, the gap between germline ends came to 10 bases. The CDR3 covers 13 residues. Germline-derived CDR1 and CDR2 are MDHEN and SYDVKM. DNA of the CDR3: TGTGCCAGCAGTTTGGGACACAGCCAGCCCCAGCATTTT. Its protein is CASSLGHSQPQHF.

The V and J genes are TRBV5-4 and TRBJ2-7, with 10 nucleotides matching TRBD2. Germline CDR1 reads SGHNT; CDR2 reads YYREEE (reference sequence). The V and J ends lost 4 bases and 4 bases, in that order; junction bases with no gene match: 5. This CDR3 is 14 amino acids long. CDR3 in DNA: TGTGCCAGCAGCCCGACTAGCGGGTCTTACGAGCAGTACTTC. Amino acid sequence: CASSPTSGSYEQYF.